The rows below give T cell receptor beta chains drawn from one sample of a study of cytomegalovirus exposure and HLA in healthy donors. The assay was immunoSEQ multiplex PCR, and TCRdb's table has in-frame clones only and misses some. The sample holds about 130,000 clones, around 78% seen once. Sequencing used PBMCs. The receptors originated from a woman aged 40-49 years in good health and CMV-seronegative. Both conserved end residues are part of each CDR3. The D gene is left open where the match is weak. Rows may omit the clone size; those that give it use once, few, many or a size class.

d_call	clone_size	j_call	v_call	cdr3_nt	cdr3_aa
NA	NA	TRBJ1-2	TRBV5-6	TGTGCCAGCAGCTATCGCCCGGACAGCTATGGCTACACCTTC	CASSYRPDSYGYTF
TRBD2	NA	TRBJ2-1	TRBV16	TGTGCCAGCAGCCAACCTCCGGGACTAGCGAGCGATGAGCAGTTCTTC	CASSQPPGLASDEQFF
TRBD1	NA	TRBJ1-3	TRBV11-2	TGTGCCAGCAGCTACATCACATCAGGGGGTGTTGGAAACACCATATATTTT	CASSYITSGGVGNTIYF
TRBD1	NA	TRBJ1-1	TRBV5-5	TGTGCCAGCAGCTTGGGGATTTGGGACAGGGGATCTTTCTTT	CASSLGIWDRGSFF
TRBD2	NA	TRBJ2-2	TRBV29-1	TGCAGCGTTGAAGCGGGGGGGGGAACCGGGGAGCTGTTTTTT	CSVEAGGGTGELFF
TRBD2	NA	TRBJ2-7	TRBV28	TGTGCCAGCACGAACGGGAGGAAATACGAGCAGTACTTC	CASTNGRKYEQYF
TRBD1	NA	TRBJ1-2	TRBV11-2	TGTGCCAGCAGCTTAGATCTAGTGGGACAGCCCTCCCGATCCACCTTC	CASSLDLVGQPSRSTF
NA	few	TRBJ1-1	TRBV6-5	TGTGCCAGCAGTAGGGACACGAACACTGAAGCTTTCTTT	CASSRDTNTEAFF
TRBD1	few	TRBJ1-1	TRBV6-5	TGTGCCAGCAGTTACCAGGGGGCTGAAGACACTGAAGCTTTCTTT	CASSYQGAEDTEAFF
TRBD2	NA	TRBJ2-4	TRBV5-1	TGCGCCAGCAGCTGGACTAGCGGGAGGGATATGGCCAAAAACAGTCAGTACTTC	CASSWTSGRDMAKNSQYF
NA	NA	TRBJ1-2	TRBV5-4	TGTGCCAGCACCACTGAGGGGGATGGCTACACCTTC	CASTTEGDGYTF
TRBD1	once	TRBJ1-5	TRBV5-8	TGTGCCAGCAGCCGAGGGACAGGACAGCAGCCCCAGCATTTT	CASSRGTGQQPQHF
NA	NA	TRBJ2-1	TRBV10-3	TGTGCCATCAGTGACTTCGGGGGGCTATACAATGAGCAGTTCTTC	CAISDFGGLYNEQFF
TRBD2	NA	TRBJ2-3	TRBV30	TGTGCCTGGAGTGGCGGACTAGCGGGGACCGGTGATACGCAGTATTTT	CAWSGGLAGTGDTQYF
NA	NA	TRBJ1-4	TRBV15	TGTGCCACCAGCAGAGATCGGCAGGGCGCGGAAAAACTGTTTTTT	CATSRDRQGAEKLFF
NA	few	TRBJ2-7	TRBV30	TGTGCCTGGAATTCTCAGGGGTCCTACGAGCAGTACTTC	CAWNSQGSYEQYF
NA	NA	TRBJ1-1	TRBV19	TGTGCCAGTAGTGGGGGGAGCAGGGTGAACACTGAAGCTTTCTTT	CASSGGSRVNTEAFF
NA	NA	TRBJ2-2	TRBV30	TGTGCCTGGCGAGTCTCGAACACCGGGGAGCTGTTTTTT	CAWRVSNTGELFF
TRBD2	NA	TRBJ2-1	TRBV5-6	TGTGCCAGCAGCGGCGGGAGTTTTGTTTCCTACAATGAGCAGTTCTTC	CASSGGSFVSYNEQFF
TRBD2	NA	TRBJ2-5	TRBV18	TGTGCCAGCTCACCACCGGCTAGCGGGGAGACCCAGTACTTC	CASSPPASGETQYF
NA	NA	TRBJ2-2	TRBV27	TGTGCCAGCAGTTTATTAGCCGGGAACACCGGGGAGCTGTTTTTT	CASSLLAGNTGELFF
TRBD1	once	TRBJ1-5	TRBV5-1	TGCGCCAGCAGCCCGGGACAGGGGGCTGGTCAGCCCCAGCATTTT	CASSPGQGAGQPQHF
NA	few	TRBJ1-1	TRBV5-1	TGCGCCAGCAGCTTGGAGGGGGTGAACACTGAAGCTTTCTTT	CASSLEGVNTEAFF
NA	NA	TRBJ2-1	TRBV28	TGTGCCAGCAGGCAGCGGGATGAGCAGTTCTTC	CASRQRDEQFF
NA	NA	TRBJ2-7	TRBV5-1	TGCGCCAGCAGCCCGGGGACATCTTTGTCCTACGAGCAGTACTTC	CASSPGTSLSYEQYF
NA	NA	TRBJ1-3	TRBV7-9	TGTGCCAGCAGCCCCCCTAGGCGGCTTGGAAACACCATATATTTT	CASSPPRRLGNTIYF
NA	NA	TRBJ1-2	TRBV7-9	TGTGCCAGCAGCCCTAGCACAGTCTATGGCTACACCTTC	CASSPSTVYGYTF
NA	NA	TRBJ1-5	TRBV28	TGTGCCAGCAGTTTGAGGGGGAGTCATAATCAGCCCCAGCATTTT	CASSLRGSHNQPQHF
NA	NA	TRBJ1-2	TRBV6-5	TGTGCCAGCAGGTCAGGAGGTAACTATGGCTACACCTTC	CASRSGGNYGYTF
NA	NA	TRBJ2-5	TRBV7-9	TGTGCCAGCAGCTTATCCTGGCTAGGAGGAGGGGAGCAAGAGACCCAGTACTTC	CASSLSWLGGGEQETQYF
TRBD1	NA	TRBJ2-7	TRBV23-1	TGCGCCAGCAGTCAATCGGGGACAGAAGACTACGAGCAGTACTTC	CASSQSGTEDYEQYF
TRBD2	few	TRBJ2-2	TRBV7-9	TGTGCCAGCAGCTTTAGCGGGGGGACATCCGGCGGGGAGCTGTTTTTT	CASSFSGGTSGGELFF
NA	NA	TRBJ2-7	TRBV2	TGTGCCAGCAGTTTTACATCATACGAGCAGTACTTC	CASSFTSYEQYF
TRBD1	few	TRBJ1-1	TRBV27	TGTGCCAGCAGTTTACAGGGGGTTATCGGTGAAGCTTTCTTT	CASSLQGVIGEAFF
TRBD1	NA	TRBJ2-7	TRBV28	TGTGCCACCAATAAGGACAGGCCCTACGAGCAGTACTTC	CATNKDRPYEQYF
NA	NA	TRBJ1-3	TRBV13	TGTGCCAGCAGCTTAGTGTCGGAGGCAGGAAACACCATATATTTT	CASSLVSEAGNTIYF
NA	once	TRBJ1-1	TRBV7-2	TGTGCCAGCAGCTTAGTTTCGTCCACTGAAGCTTTCTTT	CASSLVSSTEAFF
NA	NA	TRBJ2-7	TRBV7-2	TGTGCCAGCAGCCAGGGACACAATTCACGGGAGCAGTACTTC	CASSQGHNSREQYF
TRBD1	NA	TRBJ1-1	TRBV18	TGTGCCAGCTCGTTGGGCGGGACAGGGAGTAAGGTTGGAGCTTTCTTT	CASSLGGTGSKVGAFF
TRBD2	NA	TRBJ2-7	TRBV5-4	TGTGCCAGCAGCCGGGGACTAGCGGGAGAGGACGAGCAGTACTTC	CASSRGLAGEDEQYF
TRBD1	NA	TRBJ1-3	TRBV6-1	TGTGCCAGCAGTGTAGGACAGGCCGCCTCTGGAAACACCATATATTTT	CASSVGQAASGNTIYF
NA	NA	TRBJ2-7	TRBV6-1	TGTGCCAGCAGTGAGGGGGAGGACTACGAGCAGTACTTC	CASSEGEDYEQYF
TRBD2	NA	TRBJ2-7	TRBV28	TGTGCCAGCACCCCTGGGGCGGGACAGGGAGGGACTAGCGGGATTTACGAGCAGTACTTC	CASTPGAGQGGTSGIYEQYF
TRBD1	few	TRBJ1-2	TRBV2	TGTGCCAGCAGCGGTGGACAGGGGAACTATGGCTACACCTTC	CASSGGQGNYGYTF
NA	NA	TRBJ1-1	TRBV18	TGTGCCAGCTCACCGGGGGGGACTCACAACACTGAAGCTTTCTTT	CASSPGGTHNTEAFF
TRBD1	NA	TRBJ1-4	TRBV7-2	TGTGCCAGCAGACTGGGACAGGCACCTGAAAAACTGTTTTTT	CASRLGQAPEKLFF
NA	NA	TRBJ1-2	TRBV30	TGTGCCTGGAGTGTAGTCGGGGGTTGGGGTGGCTACACCTTC	CAWSVVGGWGGYTF
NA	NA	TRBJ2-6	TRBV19	TGTGCCAGTAGTATAGCCGGGACGGGAGCCTCTGGGACCAACGTCCTGACTTTC	CASSIAGTGASGTNVLTF
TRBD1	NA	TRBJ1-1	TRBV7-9	TGTGCCAGCAGCTCCCCAGGGGGATTGAACACTGAAGCTTTCTTT	CASSSPGGLNTEAFF
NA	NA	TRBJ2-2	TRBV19	TGTGCCAGTAACCACTTAGGGGCCGGGGAGCTGTTTTTT	CASNHLGAGELFF
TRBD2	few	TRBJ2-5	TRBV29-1	TGCAGCGTTTGGCCCGGGGGAGGGAGAGAGACCCAGTACTTC	CSVWPGGGRETQYF
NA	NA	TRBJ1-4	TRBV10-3	TGTGCCATCAGTGAGTTCTCAGGTCCCGCAACTAATGAAAAACTGTTTTTT	CAISEFSGPATNEKLFF
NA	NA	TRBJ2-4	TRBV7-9	TGTGCCAGCAGCTTAGCGGACAGGCGGGAAATTCAGTACTTC	CASSLADRREIQYF
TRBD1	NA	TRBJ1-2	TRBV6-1	TGTGCCAGCAGTGACCCTTGGACAGGCAGCTATGGCTACACCTTC	CASSDPWTGSYGYTF
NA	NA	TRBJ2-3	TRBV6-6	TGTGCCAGCAGGCGAAACGGGGATCTCACAGATACGCAGTATTTT	CASRRNGDLTDTQYF